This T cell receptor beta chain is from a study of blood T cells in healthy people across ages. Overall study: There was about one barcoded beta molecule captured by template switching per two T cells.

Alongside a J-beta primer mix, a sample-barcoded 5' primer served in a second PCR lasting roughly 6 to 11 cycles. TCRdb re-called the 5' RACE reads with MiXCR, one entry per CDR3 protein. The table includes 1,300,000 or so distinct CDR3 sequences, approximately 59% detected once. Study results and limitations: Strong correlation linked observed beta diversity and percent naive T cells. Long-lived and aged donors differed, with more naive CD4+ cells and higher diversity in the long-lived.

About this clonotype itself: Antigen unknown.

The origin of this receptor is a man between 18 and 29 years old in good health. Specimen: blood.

The CDR3 nucleotides are TGTGCCAGCGGGGACTCTGAAGCTTTCTTT. It translates to CASGDSEAFF. The V and J genes are TRBV27 and TRBJ1-1, with D possibly being TRBD1 (5 bases). The CDR3 totals 10 residues. V dropped 8 bases and J dropped 6 bases, with 7 bases sitting between them. The germline V gene encodes CDR1 MNHEY and CDR2 SMNVEV (reference sequence).